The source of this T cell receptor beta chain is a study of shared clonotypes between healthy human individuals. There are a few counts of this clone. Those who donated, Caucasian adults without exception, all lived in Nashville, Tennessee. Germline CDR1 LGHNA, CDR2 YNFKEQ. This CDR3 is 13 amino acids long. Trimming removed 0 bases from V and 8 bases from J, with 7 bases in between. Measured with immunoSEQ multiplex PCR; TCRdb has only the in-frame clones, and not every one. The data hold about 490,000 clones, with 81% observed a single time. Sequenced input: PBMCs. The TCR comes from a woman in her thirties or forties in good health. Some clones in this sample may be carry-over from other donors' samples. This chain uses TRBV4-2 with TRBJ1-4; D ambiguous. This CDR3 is CASSQDGSEKLFF. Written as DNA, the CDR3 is TGTGCCAGCAGCCAAGATGGGTCGGAAAAACTGTTTTTT.